This TCR beta chain is drawn from a study of beta chain features in type 1 diabetes (dated by TCRdb to the late 2010s). Study-level background: Mean age, gender distribution, total cell number and subset yield were not different between patients and healthy donors. Whereas all 28 donors provided naive and central memory subsets, regulatory and stem cell-like memory subsets were isolated from just 8 patients and roughly eight healthy donors. The study compared the TCRB repertoires of sorted circulating CD4+ T cell subsets in recently diagnosed type 1 diabetes patients with those in matched healthy donors. A total of 85 million to 140 million sorted cells were examined across all samples, and a strong correlation was observed between cell number per subset and RNA yield.

Including the terminal cysteine and phenylalanine, the CDR3 comprises 15 residues. The entry retains the CDR3 DNA only, 45 bases that are in frame from base 1. The germline V gene (reference sequence) provides CDR1 MNHNY and CDR2 SVGAGI. Here V drops 6 bases and J drops 0 bases, and the junction holds 6 bases not matched to any gene. About this clone itself: What antigen it recognizes has not been identified. No base quality information exists; no much larger clone differs at one position.

Each donor gave one peripheral blood draw, averaging approximately 110 mL, which was collected into heparinised tubes. A BD FACSAria II and a panel including CD45RO, CCR7, CD25, CD127, CD95 and CD27 were used to sort naive, central memory, regulatory and stem cell-like memory CD4+ T cells. Purity was above 95% for every sorted population. Right away, PBMCs were isolated by Lymphoprep density gradient centrifugation and were stained directly, with no culture step. Samples were stained and sorted in pairs, with one healthy donor and one patient per experiment, so that batch effects were minimized. Paper-wide results and their limitations: HLA sub-analyses involved small numbers of individuals, so any influence of HLA type on TCRB rearrangement remained unresolved. Fewer insertions and more nucleotide deletions at VDJ recombination sites were observed in patients with type 1 diabetes, implying thymic rearrangement abnormalities. Type 1 diabetes patients showed a moderate but significant shortening of TCRB CDR3 length in all four CD4+ subsets. Shorter templates might be favored by PCR, yet because patient and control samples were amplified and corrected together, any such skew would affect both groups equally. The naive, central memory and regulatory TCRB repertoires appeared to resemble one another more closely among patients than among healthy donors. Because cDNA rather than genomic DNA was sequenced, highly expressing activated cells could have been over-represented, although no difference in activation and CD3 levels was found between groups.

The High Capacity cDNA Reverse Transcription Kit was used to reverse transcribe all of the isolated RNA, meaning that expressed TCRB transcripts were what got sequenced. Deep immunoSEQ sequencing was performed on naive, central memory and regulatory T cell samples, with an average of around 3.5 million total reads per sample. Sorted cells were lysed in RLT buffer and RNA was extracted with DNase-treated RNeasy Micro or Mini kits, depending on cell number. Each cell subset was processed separately to prevent cross-contamination, with patient and healthy donor samples processed together. TCRB sequences were amplified from cDNA with the immunoSEQ multiplex PCR, producing 87-bp fragments spanning the CDR3 region. Sequencing of the amplicons was done on the Illumina HiSeq platform. Turning to the authors' computational methods: Synthetic template baselines were used to correct PCR bias computationally, reads within Hamming distance 2 were collapsed, and singletons that could not be merged were discarded. Reads were aligned against IMGT to assign V, D and J genes, CDR3 length and insertions or deletions at six rearrangement sites. Clonotype counts were normalized to sorted cell number within each subset before computing true diversity and Gini coefficients with the tcR R package. The overlap coefficient, calculated on TCRB nucleotide sequences, was used to measure repertoire sharing. Drawn from immuneACCESS, this table holds only the in-frame rearrangements with V and J called that TCRdb kept. Clones are partly lost; checked studies trace under half to an unresolved V gene and leave the rest unexplained. V and J calls and clone size are as listed in that table; D and trimming were resolved from the DNA. The sample table records 150,000 to 200,000 clones; 7% to 10% of these occur just once. 2% to 3% of the sample comes from the top ten.

The chain links TRBV6-6 with TRBJ2-5, with 8 middle bases fitting TRBD1. The receptor was derived from a woman aged 18-29 years in good health. Specimen: central memory CD4+ T cells from blood. The CDR3 protein sequence reads: CASSDRGTYQETQYF. The DNA is as follows: TGTGCCAGCAGCGACAGGGGAACTTACCAAGAGACCCAGTACTTC.